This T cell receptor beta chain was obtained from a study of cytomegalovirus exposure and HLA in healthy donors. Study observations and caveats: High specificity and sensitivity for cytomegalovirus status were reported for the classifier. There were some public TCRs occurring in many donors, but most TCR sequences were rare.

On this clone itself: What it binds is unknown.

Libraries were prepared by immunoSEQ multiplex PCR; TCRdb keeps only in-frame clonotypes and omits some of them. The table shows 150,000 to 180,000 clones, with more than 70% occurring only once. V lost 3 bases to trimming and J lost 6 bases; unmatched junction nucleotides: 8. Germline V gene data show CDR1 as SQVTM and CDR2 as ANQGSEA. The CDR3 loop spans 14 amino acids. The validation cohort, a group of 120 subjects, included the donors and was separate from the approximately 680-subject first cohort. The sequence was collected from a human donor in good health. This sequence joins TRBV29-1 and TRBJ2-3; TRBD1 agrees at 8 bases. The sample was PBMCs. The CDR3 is CSVDESGGGDTQYF. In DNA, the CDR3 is TGCAGCGTTGACGAGTCAGGGGGCGGCGATACGCAGTATTTT.